This T cell receptor beta chain was sequenced during a study of blood T cell repertoires in COVID-19. Study details: There were acute and convalescent COVID-19 samples, and they came from the United States, Italy and Spain. PBMCs, B-cell-depleted T cells, or T cells provided the cDNA or gDNA that made up the material.

In the study's own analysis: By means of reference gene primer amplification, nucleated cell counts were estimated. The repertoire was sequenced with immunoSEQ multiplex PCR; TCRdb's copy has only in-frame clones and lacks some. V and J calls and clone size come straight from that table; D and trimming were deduced from the DNA. The profile shows 97,000 or so clones, approximately 80% of them singletons. V lost 3 bases, J lost 1 base, and 10 bases lay in between. Germline loops: CDR1 SGHNT, CDR2 YYREEE (reference sequence). CDR3 length equals 14 residues. This clone was recorded only once. The source of this sequence is a man in his 70s with acute or convalescent COVID-19. The chain recombines TRBV5-4 with TRBJ1-2, with unresolved D. The sample consisted of peripheral blood. CDR3 region: CASSSPRGNYGYTF. In DNA form, the CDR3 reads TGTGCCAGCAGCTCCCCCCGGGGTAACTATGGCTACACCTTC.